This entry is about one T cell receptor beta chain. The data were obtained in a study of blood T cell repertoires in COVID-19. Sequenced by immunoSEQ multiplex PCR; TCRdb stores in-frame clones only, minus some. Among about 300,000 clones, about 89% were seen once, and the ten largest hold 2.6%. Participants, 18 to 89 years old, spanned 24 US areas. The source material was PBMCs or T cells enriched from blood (not recorded which). This TCR was sampled from a woman in her late teens or twenties who had recovered from COVID-19.

CDR3 sequence (DNA): TGTGCCAGCAGAATGACAGGGAGTAATTCACCCCTCCACTTT. Translation gives CASRMTGSNSPLHF. The chain has TRBV28 and TRBJ1-6; 7 bases agree with TRBD1. CDR3 length: 14 amino acids. Unmatched junction bases numbered 5, after V lost 6 bases and J lost 6 bases. Per the germline V gene, CDR1 is MDHEN and CDR2 is SYDVKM.